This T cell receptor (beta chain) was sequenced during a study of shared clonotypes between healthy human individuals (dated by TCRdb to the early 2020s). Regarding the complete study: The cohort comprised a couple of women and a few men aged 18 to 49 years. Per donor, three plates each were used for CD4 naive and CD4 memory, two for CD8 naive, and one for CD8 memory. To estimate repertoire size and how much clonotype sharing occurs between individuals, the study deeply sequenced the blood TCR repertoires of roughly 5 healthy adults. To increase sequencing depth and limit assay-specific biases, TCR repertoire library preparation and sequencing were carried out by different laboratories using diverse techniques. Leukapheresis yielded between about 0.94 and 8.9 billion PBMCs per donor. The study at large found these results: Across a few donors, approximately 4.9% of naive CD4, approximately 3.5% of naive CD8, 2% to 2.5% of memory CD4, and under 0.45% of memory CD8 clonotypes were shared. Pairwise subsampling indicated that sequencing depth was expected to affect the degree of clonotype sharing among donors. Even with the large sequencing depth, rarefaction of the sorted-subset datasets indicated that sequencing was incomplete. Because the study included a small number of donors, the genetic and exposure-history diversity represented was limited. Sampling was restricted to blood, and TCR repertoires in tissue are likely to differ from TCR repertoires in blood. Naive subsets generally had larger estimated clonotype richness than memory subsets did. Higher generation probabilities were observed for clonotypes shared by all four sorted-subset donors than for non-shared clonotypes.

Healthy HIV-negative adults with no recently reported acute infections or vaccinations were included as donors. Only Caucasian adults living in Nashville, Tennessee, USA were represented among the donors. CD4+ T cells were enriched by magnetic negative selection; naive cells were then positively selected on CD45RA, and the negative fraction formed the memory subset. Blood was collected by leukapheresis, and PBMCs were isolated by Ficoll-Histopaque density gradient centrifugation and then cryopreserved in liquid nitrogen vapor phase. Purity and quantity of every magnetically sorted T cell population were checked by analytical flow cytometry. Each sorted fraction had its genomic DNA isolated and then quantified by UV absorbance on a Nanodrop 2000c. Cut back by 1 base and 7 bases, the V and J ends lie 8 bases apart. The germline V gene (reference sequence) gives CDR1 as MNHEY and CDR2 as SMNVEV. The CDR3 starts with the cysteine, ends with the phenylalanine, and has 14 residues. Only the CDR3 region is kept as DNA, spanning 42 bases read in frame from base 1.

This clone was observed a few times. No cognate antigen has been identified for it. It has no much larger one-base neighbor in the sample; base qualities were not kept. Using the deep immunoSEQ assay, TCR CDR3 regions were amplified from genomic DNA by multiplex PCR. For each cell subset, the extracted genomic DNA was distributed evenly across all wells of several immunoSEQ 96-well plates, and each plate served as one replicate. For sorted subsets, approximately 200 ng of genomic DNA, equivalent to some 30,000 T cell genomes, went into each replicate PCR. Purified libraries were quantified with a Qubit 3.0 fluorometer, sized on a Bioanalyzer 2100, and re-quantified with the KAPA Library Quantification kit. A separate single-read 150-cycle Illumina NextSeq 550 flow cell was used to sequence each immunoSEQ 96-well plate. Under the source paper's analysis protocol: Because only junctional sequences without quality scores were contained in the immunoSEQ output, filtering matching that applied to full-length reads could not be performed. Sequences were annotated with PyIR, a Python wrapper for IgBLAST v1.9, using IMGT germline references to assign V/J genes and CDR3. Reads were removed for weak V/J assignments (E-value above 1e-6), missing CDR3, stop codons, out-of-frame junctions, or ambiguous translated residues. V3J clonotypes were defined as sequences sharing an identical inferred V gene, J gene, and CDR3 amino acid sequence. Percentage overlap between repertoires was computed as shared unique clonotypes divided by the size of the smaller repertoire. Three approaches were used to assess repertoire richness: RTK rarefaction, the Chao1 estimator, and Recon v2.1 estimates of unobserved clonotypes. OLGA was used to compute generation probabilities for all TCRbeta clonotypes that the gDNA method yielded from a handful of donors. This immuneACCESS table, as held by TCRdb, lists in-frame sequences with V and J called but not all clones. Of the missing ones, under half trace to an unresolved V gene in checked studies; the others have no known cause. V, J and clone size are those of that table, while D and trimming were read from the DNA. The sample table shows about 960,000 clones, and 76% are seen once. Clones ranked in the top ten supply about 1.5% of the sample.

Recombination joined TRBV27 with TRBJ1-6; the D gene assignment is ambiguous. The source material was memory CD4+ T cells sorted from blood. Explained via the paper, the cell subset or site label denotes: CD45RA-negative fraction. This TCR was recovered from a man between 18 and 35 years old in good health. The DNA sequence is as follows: TGTGCCAGCAGTTTATTCGCCGGGAATTCACCCCTCCACTTT. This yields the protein CASSLFAGNSPLHF.